Following are 28 T cell receptor beta chains from one sample sequenced in a study of human T cells and chemical hapten exposure. Noted time point: patch test 1, 2 weeks after DPC sensitization. Documented treatment: therapeutic diphenylcyclopropenone sensitization with weekly scalp DPC. MiXCR, run by TCRdb on the RACE reads, gives a single entry per CDR3 protein. Found here are more than 150,000 distinct CDR3 sequences, roughly 15% of them singletons; the top ten hold 1.7%. This sample comprised whole blood, obtained in connection with sensitization to the hapten diphenylcyclopropenone (DPC). These receptors all come from a woman aged 30 to 39 with alopecia areata. Some clones in this sample may be carry-over from other donors' samples.

The chain recombines TRBV5-4 with TRBJ1-1; 9 nucleotides line up with TRBD1. The CDR3 spans 15 residues. The V gene end was trimmed by 4 bases and the J gene end by 2 bases; junction bases not matched to a gene: 6. Germline V gives CDR1 SGHNT, CDR2 YYREEE (reference sequence). The CDR3 sequence is CASSAGQGRNTEAFF. The CDR3 DNA reads as TGTGCCAGCAGCGCGGGACAGGGACGTAACACTGAAGCTTTCTTT. Together with reference TRBV5-4 and TRBJ1-1, the CDR3 gives the full variable domain: ETGVTQSPTHLIKTRGQQVTLRCSSQSGHNTVSWYQQALGQGPQFIFQYYREEENGRGNFPPRFSGLQFPNYSSELNVNALELDDSALYLCASSAGQGRNTEAFFGQGTRLTVV.

This clonotype was observed a handful of times. This rearrangement joins TRBV2 to TRBJ2-1, with 9 bases that match TRBD2. The V and J ends lost 6 bases and 7 bases, in that order; junction bases with no gene match: 7. This CDR3 contains 14 residues. Germline assignment: CDR1 SNHLY and CDR2 FYNNEI. Here the CDR3 reads CASRLAGLSNEQFF. The CDR3, as DNA: TGTGCCAGCAGGCTAGCGGGGCTGTCAAATGAGCAGTTCTTC.

This clonotype was seen ten or more times. This CDR3 reads CASSWLWVFVTQYF. Here the CDR3 DNA reads TGTGCCAGCAGCTGGTTGTGGGTATTCGTGACCCAGTACTTC. This chain links TRBV21-1 with TRBJ2-5. TRBV21-1 is listed as a pseudogene. The CDR3 is 14 residues long.

This clonotype turned up a few times. The V gene is TRBV20-1, the J gene TRBJ1-1; D possibly corresponds to TRBD1 (6 bases). The ends were cut back, 5 bases at V and 1 base at J, with 8 bases in the middle. CDR1 and CDR2 from the germline V gene are DFQATT and SNEGSKA (reference sequence). The CDR3 sequence is 12 residues long. CDR3 nucleotides: TGCAGTGCTCTACAGGGGAACACTGAAGCTTTCTTT. Protein: CSALQGNTEAFF.

This clonotype was seen a few times. The chain employs TRBV15 and TRBJ2-7; D uncertain. The CDR3 loop spans 16 amino acids. Germline values: CDR1 LNHNV, CDR2 YYDKDF (reference sequence). V lost 0 bases, J lost 3 bases, and 15 bases lay in between. CDR3 nucleotides: TGTGCCACCAGCAGAGATCTTAGCACGGAAAACTACGAGCAGTACTTC. Translated: CATSRDLSTENYEQYF.

J is TRBJ2-2 and V is TRBV4-3; possibly TRBD1 or TRBD2 for D (7 bases each). This CDR3 has 18 amino acids. Looked up from germline, CDR1 is LGHNA and CDR2 is YSLEER. Trimming took off 4 bases at V and 0 bases at J, with 18 bases between the two ends. The CDR3 here is CASSPGRGLVANTGELFF. Written as DNA, the CDR3 is TGCGCCAGCAGCCCGGGGAGGGGGCTGGTGGCGAACACCGGGGAGCTGTTTTTT.

The sample holds one count of this clonotype. The genes are TRBV29-1 and TRBJ1-2; the D gene is possibly TRBD1 (6 bases). The CDR3 has 12 amino acids. Germline values: CDR1 SQVTM, CDR2 ANQGSEA. CDR3 in DNA: TGCGGGAGGGGGAGGACTAACTATGGCTACACCTTC. Its translation: CGRGRTNYGYTF.

V is TRBV30 and J is TRBJ1-3; no clear D. The CDR3 contains 11 residues. V dropped 5 bases and J dropped 9 bases, with 11 bases sitting between them. The germline V gene has CDR1 GTSNPN and CDR2 SVGIG (reference sequence). The chain's CDR3 is CAWAGPGTIYF. DNA of the CDR3: TGTGCCTGGGCGGGCCCGGGCACCATATATTTT. The full variable domain, in which reference TRBV30 and TRBJ1-3 provide the parts outside the CDR3, is SQTIHQWPATLVQPVGSPLSLECTVEGTSNPNLYWYRQAAGRGLQLLFYSVGIGQISSEVPQNLSASRPQDRQFILSSKKLLLSDSGFYLCAWAGPGTIYFGEGSWLTVV.

This clonotype was observed a handful of times. V gene TRBV10-3 combines with J gene TRBJ1-1; the D is unclear. V gave up 4 bases and J gave up 1 base, with 7 bases separating them. Germline V gene data show CDR1 as ENHRY and CDR2 as SYGVKD. The length of the CDR3 is 13 residues. The CDR3 nucleotides are TGTGCCATCAGTGTGGGCGAGAACACTGAAGCTTTCTTT. It codes for CAISVGENTEAFF.

In its sample, this clonotype was seen a few times. The chain employs TRBV7-3 and TRBJ2-1; D not certain. Trimming removed 2 bases from V and 10 bases from J, with 9 bases in between. This CDR3 is built from 12 residues. Germline assignment: CDR1 SGHTA and CDR2 FQGTGA. The CDR3 nucleotides read TGTGCCAGCAGCTTATTCGATGGAGAGCAGTTCTTC. Its translation is CASSLFDGEQFF.

There are a few counts of this clonotype. The chain combines TRBV28 with TRBJ1-4; D unclear. V lost 3 bases to trimming and J lost 5 bases, with 13 bases between them. This CDR3 has 15 amino acids. Germline-derived CDR1 and CDR2 are MDHEN and SYDVKM. CDR3 nucleotide sequence: TGTGCCAGCAGTTTCGCACGGGAATTAAATGAAAAACTGTTTTTT. Protein sequence: CASSFARELNEKLFF.

The chain joins TRBV29-1 to TRBJ2-7; D is uncertain. From germline, CDR1 is SQVTM and CDR2 ANQGSEA. The CDR3 is 13 amino acids. Trimming took 6 bases from V and 2 from J, leaving 14 bases between them. This chain's CDR3 is CSVKDTNPYEQYF. DNA of the CDR3: TGCAGCGTAAAGGATACGAATCCCTACGAGCAGTACTTC.

This clonotype was counted between two and nine times. This chain connects TRBV30 to TRBJ2-5, with D perhaps being TRBD1 or TRBD2 (5 bases each). Trimming cost V 2 bases and J 4 bases, with 11 bases left between them. CDR3 length equals 13 residues. CDR1 is GTSNPN, CDR2 SVGIG, per germline (reference sequence). Here the CDR3 reads CAWSHQGAETQYF. DNA for the CDR3: TGTGCCTGGAGTCATCAGGGAGCAGAGACCCAGTACTTC.

The rearrangement joins TRBV19 to TRBJ2-3; 7 bases agree with TRBD1. Looked up from germline, CDR1 is LNHDA and CDR2 is SQIVND (reference sequence). Trimming removed 6 bases from V and 2 bases from J; junction bases left unmatched: 5. The CDR3 runs 14 residues. In DNA form, the CDR3 reads TGTGCCAGTAGGCCAGGGGGAAACACAGATACGCAGTATTTT. It translates to CASRPGGNTDTQYF.

The chain employs TRBV6-2 or TRBV6-3 and TRBJ2-7; TRBD2 aligns across 7 bases. CDR3 size: 18 residues. J was trimmed by 3 bases and V by 0 bases; bases with no gene match: 14. CDR1 and CDR2 (germline): MNHEY, SVGEGT. CDR3 in amino acids: CASSYSGLDGGSLYEQYF. The CDR3 DNA reads TGTGCCAGCAGTTACTCCGGACTAGATGGGGGATCCCTCTACGAGCAGTACTTC.

In this sample, this clonotype turned up a few times. The gene calls are TRBV27 and TRBJ2-1; D gene ambiguous. The CDR3 is 17 residues long. Germline CDR1 reads MNHEY; CDR2 reads SMNVEV (reference sequence). Trimming removed 0 bases from V and 6 bases from J, with 18 bases in between. CDR3 protein: CASSLSFIFLARNEQFF. The CDR3 region has the DNA TGTGCCAGCAGTTTATCGTTCATTTTTCTCGCCCGCAATGAGCAGTTCTTC.

In this sample, this clonotype turned up many times. The rearrangement links TRBV4-3 to TRBJ2-2; TRBD2 matches 7 bases. This CDR3 contains 16 residues. CDR1 is LGHNA and CDR2 is YSLEER in the germline V gene. The trim removed 1 base at V and 4 bases at J, leaving 6 bases unmatched. The CDR3 DNA is TGCGCCAGCAGCCAAGGCGGGGGAGCGGGCACCGGGGAGCTGTTTTTT. Amino acids: CASSQGGGAGTGELFF.

This clonotype has a count of ten or more. This chain connects TRBV27 to TRBJ2-7; 9 bases fit TRBD1. V lost 6 bases and J lost 6; bases outside the gene matches: 9. CDR1 and CDR2 from the germline V gene are MNHEY and SMNVEV (reference sequence). CDR3 length: 14 amino acids. The CDR3 coding sequence is TGTGCCAGCAGCAGGGACAGGGTGTCTATCGAGCAGTACTTC. Amino acid sequence: CASSRDRVSIEQYF.

This clonotype turned up a few times. The chain employs TRBV4-3 and TRBJ1-2; D unresolved. CDR1 is LGHNA, CDR2 YSLEER, per germline. V lost 0 bases, J lost 4 bases, and 12 bases lay in between. The CDR3 loop spans 15 amino acids. The CDR3 here is CASSQDWFFSYGYTF. The CDR3 DNA follows: TGCGCCAGCAGCCAAGATTGGTTTTTCAGCTATGGCTACACCTTC.

CDR3 sequence reads: CASSLGQGPEQYF. For the CDR3, the DNA is TGTGCCAGCAGTTTAGGACAGGGCCCCGAGCAGTACTTC. This chain joins TRBV28 and TRBJ2-7; TRBD1 matches at 8 bases. The germline V gene encodes CDR1 MDHEN and CDR2 SYDVKM. This CDR3 contains 13 residues. Unmatched junction bases numbered 3, after V lost 2 bases and J lost 6 bases. Full variable domain (remainder filled in from reference TRBV28 and TRBJ2-7): DVKVTQSSRYLVKRTGEKVFLECVQDMDHENMFWYRQDPGLGLRLIYFSYDVKMKEKGDIPEGYSVSREKKERFSLILESASTNQTSMYLCASSLGQGPEQYFGPGTRLTVT.

The table lists this clonotype with a few counts. This rearrangement joins TRBV20-1 to TRBJ2-3; D unclear. V lost 3 bases and J 4 bases, leaving 11 bases between the germline ends. CDR3 size: 13 residues. CDR1 DFQATT and CDR2 SNEGSKA come from the germline V gene (reference sequence). CDR3 in amino acids: CSARDLGSDTQYF. The CDR3, as DNA: TGCAGTGCTAGGGATTTGGGGTCAGATACGCAGTATTTT.

V and J are TRBV2 and TRBJ1-3; D is unresolved. V lost 8 bases to trimming and J lost 0 bases, with 8 bases between them. This CDR3 is 13 amino acids long. Germline CDR1 and CDR2: SNHLY and FYNNEI. The CDR3 DNA reads as TGTGCCAGCTTGAGAAACTCTGGAAACACCATATATTTT. It specifies CASLRNSGNTIYF.

The gene calls are TRBV20-1 and TRBJ1-5; no clear D. Germline values: CDR1 DFQATT, CDR2 SNEGSKA (reference sequence). The germline V and J ends were trimmed by 1 base and 3 bases, with 10 bases remaining between them. This CDR3 has 14 amino acids. The chain's CDR3 is CSARGAPLNQPQHF. CDR3 DNA sequence: TGCAGTGCTAGAGGAGCGCCGCTCAATCAGCCCCAGCATTTT.

At least ten counts were recorded for this clonotype. The chain carries TRBV3-1 and TRBJ1-2; D gene uncertain. Per the germline V gene, CDR1 is LGHDT and CDR2 is YNNKEL (reference sequence). The CDR3 runs 14 residues. V was pared by 3 bases and J by 0 bases, with 8 bases between. CDR3 nucleotides: TGTGCCAGCAGCCATCTGACTGCTAACTATGGCTACACCTTC. Translating it yields CASSHLTANYGYTF.

The rearrangement links TRBV2 to TRBJ2-1; 12 nucleotides agree with TRBD2. The CDR3 runs 14 residues. Germline loops: CDR1 SNHLY, CDR2 FYNNEI. After removal of 6 bases from V and 9 bases from J, the junction contained 6 bases not matched to a gene. The CDR3 region has the DNA TGTGCCAGCAGACAGACTAGCGGGAGCGGTGAGCAGTTCTTC. It specifies CASRQTSGSGEQFF.

This chain uses TRBV3-1 with TRBJ2-3; 16 bases align to TRBD2. The germline V gene encodes CDR1 LGHDT and CDR2 YNNKEL (reference sequence). The trim removed 1 base at V and 5 bases at J, leaving 9 bases unmatched. The CDR3 loop spans 19 amino acids. DNA of the CDR3: TGTGCCAGCAGCCAAGTACCAGGGACTAGCGGGAGGGATCAAGATACGCAGTATTTT. Protein sequence: CASSQVPGTSGRDQDTQYF.

The CDR3 bases are TGCAGCGTAGGGGCCCTCAGGGATACGCAGTATTTT. Protein sequence: CSVGALRDTQYF. The genes are TRBV29-1 and TRBJ2-3, with a possible D match to TRBD1 (5 bases). With 6 bases removed from V and 6 bases from J, the gap between germline ends came to 13 bases. In germline, CDR1 is SQVTM, CDR2 ANQGSEA. CDR3 length: 12 amino acids.

The chain joins TRBV18 to TRBJ2-3; D might be TRBD1 or TRBD2, each matching 7 bases. In germline, CDR1 is KGHSH, CDR2 LQKENI. This CDR3 has 16 amino acids. V was trimmed by 3 bases and J by 3 bases, leaving 16 bases between them. CDR3 DNA sequence: TGTGCCAGCTCACCCGCAGGGACAGCGGGGACAGATACGCAGTATTTT. Encoded protein: CASSPAGTAGTDTQYF.